Listed here are 28 T cell receptor beta chains from one sample, sequenced in a study of OX40 agonist ivuxolimab in advanced cancers. Here immunoSEQ multiplex PCR was the method, and the copy in TCRdb shows in-frame clones only, minus some. There are roughly 32,000 clones in the sample; about 92% occur only once, and around 24% lies in the top ten. The specimen was CD4+ or CD8+ T cells sorted from blood, collected in a trial of the OX40 agonist ivuxolimab. The receptor set was obtained from an adult with an advanced solid tumor such as melanoma, head and neck, liver or kidney cancer.

This clone has more than one count but fewer than ten. This sequence joins TRBV27 and TRBJ2-7; the D gene is possibly TRBD1 (6 bases). Trimming removed 5 bases from V and 5 bases from J, with 16 bases in between. The CDR3 has 14 residues. Germline V gene lookup returns CDR1 MNHEY and CDR2 SMNVEV (reference sequence). CDR3 sequence: CASSQHPTGNEQYF. Written as DNA, the CDR3 is TGTGCCAGCAGTCAGCACCCTACAGGGAACGAGCAGTACTTC.

This sequence joins TRBV5-6 and TRBJ1-2; TRBD1 matches at 7 bases. Germline CDR1 is SGHDT and CDR2 is YYEEEE. J lost 4 bases, V lost 2 bases, and 5 bases had no gene match. There are 14 residues in the CDR3. The CDR3 DNA follows: TGTGCCAGCAGCTTAAAGGGGGCCGGCTATGGCTACACCTTC. Its protein is CASSLKGAGYGYTF.

The genes are TRBV7-3 and TRBJ2-1; D is possibly TRBD2 (5 bases). The CDR3 loop spans 13 amino acids. Germline values: CDR1 SGHTA, CDR2 FQGTGA. V lost 2 bases, J lost 8 bases, and 10 bases lay in between. The CDR3 spells CASSLGVGDEQFF. In DNA form, the CDR3 reads TGTGCCAGCAGCTTAGGTGTGGGAGATGAGCAGTTCTTC. Full variable domain (rest looked up from reference TRBV7-3 and TRBJ2-1): GAGVSQTPSNKVTEKGKYVELRCDPISGHTALYWYRQSLGQGPEFLIYFQGTGAADDSGLPNDRFFAVRPEGSVSTLKIQRTERGDSAVYLCASSLGVGDEQFFGPGTRLTVL.

This chain joins TRBV7-3 and TRBJ2-3; D remains ambiguous. V dropped 4 bases and J dropped 6 bases, with 11 bases sitting between them. The CDR3 loop spans 13 amino acids. Germline values: CDR1 SGHTA, CDR2 FQGTGA. In DNA, the CDR3 is TGTGCCAGCAGCTCACGGAACTACGATACGCAGTATTTT. Translating it yields CASSSRNYDTQYF.

The J gene is TRBJ2-2, the V gene TRBV25-1; 7 nucleotides agree with TRBD2. The length of the CDR3 is 13 residues. The V gene end was trimmed by 3 bases and the J gene end by 6 bases; junction bases not matched to a gene: 1. Germline values: CDR1 MGHDK, CDR2 SYGVNS. The CDR3 loop reads CASSDGGAGELFF. As DNA, the CDR3 is TGTGCCAGCAGTGATGGGGGGGCCGGGGAGCTGTTTTTT.

The V and J genes are TRBV4-1 and TRBJ1-5; TRBD1 matches 7 bases. Per the germline V gene, CDR1 is MGHRA and CDR2 is YSYEKL. The CDR3 is 13 amino acids. V shed 2 bases, J shed 6 bases, and the junction held 1 base outside the gene matches. CDR3 nucleotide sequence: TGCGCCAGCAGCCAAACAGGGGTTCAGCCCCAGCATTTT. Translating it yields CASSQTGVQPQHF.

The genes are TRBV2 and TRBJ1-2; D might be TRBD1 (5 bases). This CDR3 contains 17 residues. V was clipped by 1 base and J by 7 bases, with 22 bases between them. Germline CDR1 and CDR2: SNHLY and FYNNEI. The CDR3 DNA follows: TGTGCCAGCAGTGAAGTCATTTGGAAGGGGCCAGGAGGTGGCTACACCTTC. Translation gives CASSEVIWKGPGGGYTF.

The chain links TRBV6-1 to TRBJ2-7; 8 positions match TRBD2. The CDR3 consists of 14 residues. V was pared by 8 bases and J by 4 bases, with 10 bases of the junction left unmatched. CDR1 and CDR2 from the germline V gene are MNHNS and SASEGT. DNA of the CDR3: TGTGCCAGCGGCGAAACTAGCGGACTGTACGAGCAGTACTTC. Translation gives CASGETSGLYEQYF.

The chain couples TRBV9 to TRBJ1-1; D is ambiguous. There are 13 residues in the CDR3. Trimming stripped 6 bases from V and 0 bases from J, with 9 bases between. CDR1 is SGDLS, CDR2 YYNGEE, per germline. CDR3 loop: CASKGPLNTEAFF. CDR3 DNA sequence: TGTGCCAGCAAAGGCCCTTTGAACACTGAAGCTTTCTTT.

This clone appeared a single time. The chain links TRBV2 to TRBJ2-3; a possible D gene is TRBD2 (6 bases). The V gene's germline CDR1 is SNHLY and CDR2 FYNNEI. Deletions cut 2 bases from V and 0 bases from J, with 15 bases between. The CDR3 loop spans 17 amino acids. The chain's CDR3 is CASSENRASASTDTQYF. The CDR3 nucleotides read TGTGCCAGCAGTGAAAATCGGGCTAGCGCTAGCACAGATACGCAGTATTTT.

This CDR3 is CASSDSDTEAFF. CDR3 DNA sequence: TGTGCCAGCAGCGACTCCGACACTGAAGCTTTCTTT. This chain joins TRBV28 and TRBJ1-1; D is uncertain. The V gene lost 6 bases and the J gene lost 3 bases, with 8 bases spanning the gap. The CDR3 has 12 amino acids. Looked up from germline, CDR1 is MDHEN and CDR2 is SYDVKM.

This clone was counted a single time. The J gene is TRBJ2-7, the V gene TRBV6-5; D ambiguous. This CDR3 region has 13 residues. Germline CDR1 reads MNHEY; CDR2 reads SVGAGI. Trimming removed 4 bases at V and 2 bases at J, with 9 bases between. CDR3 DNA sequence: TGTGCCAGCAGTTTGGGCAGTCCCTACGAGCAGTACTTC. It is translated as CASSLGSPYEQYF.

The rearrangement joins TRBV7-8 to TRBJ1-2; 7 bases align to TRBD1. The CDR3 loop spans 13 amino acids. The germline CDR1 and CDR2 sequences are SGHVS and FQNEAQ. Germline trimming cut 5 bases from V and 8 bases from J; bases unmatched to any gene: 8. The CDR3 reads CASSPYRGEGYTF. The DNA of the CDR3 is TGTGCCAGCAGCCCATACAGGGGAGAAGGCTACACCTTC. The variable domain in full, completed from reference TRBV7-8 and TRBJ1-2, reads GAGVSQSPRYKVAKRGQDVALRCDPISGHVSLFWYQQALGQGPEFLTYFQNEAQLDKSGLPSDRFFAERPEGSVSTLKIQRTQQEDSAVYLCASSPYRGEGYTFGSGTRLTVV.

The chain carries TRBV27 and TRBJ2-1; 9 bases fit TRBD1. The CDR3 is 19 residues long. V trimming: 5 bases; J trimming: 4 bases; junction bases outside the gene matches: 18. In germline, CDR1 is MNHEY, CDR2 SMNVEV (reference sequence). The CDR3 DNA sequence: TGTGCCAGCAGTCTAGGGGTCCGTTTACGGGACAGGGCTTACAATGAGCAGTTCTTC. Amino acid sequence: CASSLGVRLRDRAYNEQFF.

This clone has a single count. The chain recombines TRBV9 with TRBJ1-2; D not resolved. Per germline, CDR1 SGDLS and CDR2 YYNGEE. CDR3 length: 12 residues. V lost 3 bases to trimming and J lost 4 bases, with 7 bases between them. The CDR3 is CASSALSYGYTF. Here the CDR3 DNA reads TGTGCCAGCAGCGCTCTATCCTATGGCTACACCTTC.

In this sample, this clone is hyperexpanded. The genes are TRBV19 and TRBJ2-1; 7 nucleotides align to TRBD2. The V gene end was trimmed by 3 bases and the J gene end by 2 bases; junction bases not matched to a gene: 4. CDR1 is LNHDA and CDR2 is SQIVND in the germline V gene (reference sequence). The CDR3 is 15 residues long. The CDR3 spells CASSIVAGPYNEQFF. The CDR3 nucleotides read TGTGCCAGTAGTATTGTAGCGGGCCCCTACAATGAGCAGTTCTTC.

The CDR3 protein is CASSYEDTQYF. CDR3 nucleotide sequence: TGTGCCAGCAGTTACGAGGATACGCAGTATTTT. The rearrangement links TRBV6-5 to TRBJ2-3; the D is unclear. The CDR3 covers 11 residues. Germline CDR1 is MNHEY and CDR2 is SVGAGI. Trimming took off 2 bases at V and 6 bases at J, with 3 bases between the two ends.

The chain couples TRBV11-3 to TRBJ2-2; D gene uncertain. V shed 5 bases and J shed 3 bases, with 16 bases lying between them. The CDR3 runs to 16 residues. CDR1 and CDR2 (germline): SGHNT, YENEEA. CDR3 nucleotides: TGTGCCAGCAGCCCCGGGTGGGCGCCTTACACCGGGGAGCTGTTTTTT. It translates to CASSPGWAPYTGELFF. Together with reference TRBV11-3 and TRBJ2-2, the CDR3 gives the full variable domain: EAGVVQSPRYKIIEKKQPVAFWCNPISGHNTLYWYLQNLGQGPELLIRYENEEAVDDSQLPKDRFSAERLKGVDSTLKIQPAELGDSAVYLCASSPGWAPYTGELFFGEGSRLTVL.

The CDR3 reads CASSSKGLAGATYNEQFF. The CDR3 coding sequence is TGTGCCAGCAGTTCGAAGGGACTAGCGGGAGCTACCTACAATGAGCAGTTCTTC. The V gene is TRBV28, the J gene TRBJ2-1; TRBD2 matches 14 bases. The CDR3 extends over 18 amino acids. Germline V gene lookup returns CDR1 MDHEN and CDR2 SYDVKM. J was trimmed by 2 bases and V by 4 bases; bases with no gene match: 7.

The rearrangement uses TRBV7-8 and TRBJ1-1; TRBD1 is a possible D gene (5 bases). This CDR3 spans 15 amino acids. Germline V gene sequence: CDR1 SGHVS, CDR2 FQNEAQ. Trimming cost V 4 bases and J 3 bases, with 15 bases left between them. The CDR3 DNA follows: TGTGCCAGCAGCTGGGCCAGGGAAGTTGACACTGAAGCTTTCTTT. Protein product: CASSWAREVDTEAFF.

The V and J genes are TRBV27 and TRBJ1-2; 10 nucleotides align to TRBD1. The CDR3 spans 14 residues. The J segment lost 4 bases and the V segment lost 6 bases, leaving 5 bases of the junction unmatched. Germline V lookup: CDR1 MNHEY, CDR2 SMNVEV (reference sequence). The CDR3, as DNA: TGTGCCAGCAGGGGGGGACAGGGGTTCTATGGCTACACCTTC. This sequence encodes CASRGGQGFYGYTF.

The chain carries TRBV6-1 and TRBJ1-3; TRBD1 aligns across 8 bases. The V gene's germline CDR1 is MNHNS and CDR2 SASEGT. The CDR3 length is 14 residues. After removal of 4 bases from V and 8 bases from J, the junction contained 7 bases not matched to a gene. The CDR3 DNA reads as TGTGCCAGCAGTGGTTTAGGACAGGGACACACCATATATTTT. Translating it yields CASSGLGQGHTIYF.

The J gene is TRBJ2-3, the V gene TRBV19; unclear D gene. V shed 4 bases and J shed 0 bases, with 5 bases lying between them. The CDR3 length is 13 residues. Germline V CDR1 and CDR2: LNHDA, SQIVND (reference sequence). CDR3 in amino acids: CASSTISTDTQYF. In DNA, the CDR3 is TGTGCCAGTAGTACCATTAGCACAGATACGCAGTATTTT.

This chain links TRBV7-3 with TRBJ1-1, with no clear D. CDR1 SGHTA and CDR2 FQGTGA come from the germline V gene. V was pared by 1 base and J by 3 bases, with 15 bases between. This CDR3 contains 16 residues. DNA for the CDR3: TGTGCCAGCAGCTTAAACCCCGGGCCCCTGGACACTGAAGCTTTCTTT. Its protein is CASSLNPGPLDTEAFF.

The chain links TRBV7-8 to TRBJ2-6, with D possibly TRBD1 on 6 matching bases. V lost 2 bases and J 0 bases, leaving 11 bases between the germline ends. The CDR3 runs to 17 residues. Per germline, CDR1 SGHVS and CDR2 FQNEAQ. DNA of the CDR3: TGTGCCAGCAGCTTATGGGGGCTTATCTCTGGGGCCAACGTCCTGACTTTC. As protein: CASSLWGLISGANVLTF.

The chain has TRBV7-9 and TRBJ1-1; D perhaps matches TRBD1 (6 bases). Germline V gene data show CDR1 as SEHNR and CDR2 as FQNEAQ (reference sequence). The CDR3 consists of 14 residues. Trimming removed 1 base from V and 4 bases from J, with 10 bases in between. The CDR3 loop is CASSLGGLGTEAFF. The CDR3 DNA reads as TGTGCCAGCAGCTTAGGGGGGCTGGGCACTGAAGCTTTCTTT.

The J gene is TRBJ1-3, the V gene TRBV7-8; D is unclear. The ends were cut back, 2 bases at V and 2 bases at J, with 4 bases in the middle. The germline V gene has CDR1 SGHVS and CDR2 FQNEAQ. CDR3 length: 13 residues. The CDR3 DNA reads as TGTGCCAGCAGCTTATACACTGGAAACACCATATATTTT. Translated, it gives CASSLYTGNTIYF.

The chain couples TRBV6-5 to TRBJ1-3; no clear D gene. Trimming took 0 bases from V and 0 from J, leaving 6 bases between them. Germline CDR1 is MNHEY and CDR2 is SVGAGI. The CDR3 sequence is 15 residues long. The CDR3 DNA reads TGTGCCAGCAGTTACTCGGCGAGCTCTGGAAACACCATATATTTT. Translated: CASSYSASSGNTIYF.